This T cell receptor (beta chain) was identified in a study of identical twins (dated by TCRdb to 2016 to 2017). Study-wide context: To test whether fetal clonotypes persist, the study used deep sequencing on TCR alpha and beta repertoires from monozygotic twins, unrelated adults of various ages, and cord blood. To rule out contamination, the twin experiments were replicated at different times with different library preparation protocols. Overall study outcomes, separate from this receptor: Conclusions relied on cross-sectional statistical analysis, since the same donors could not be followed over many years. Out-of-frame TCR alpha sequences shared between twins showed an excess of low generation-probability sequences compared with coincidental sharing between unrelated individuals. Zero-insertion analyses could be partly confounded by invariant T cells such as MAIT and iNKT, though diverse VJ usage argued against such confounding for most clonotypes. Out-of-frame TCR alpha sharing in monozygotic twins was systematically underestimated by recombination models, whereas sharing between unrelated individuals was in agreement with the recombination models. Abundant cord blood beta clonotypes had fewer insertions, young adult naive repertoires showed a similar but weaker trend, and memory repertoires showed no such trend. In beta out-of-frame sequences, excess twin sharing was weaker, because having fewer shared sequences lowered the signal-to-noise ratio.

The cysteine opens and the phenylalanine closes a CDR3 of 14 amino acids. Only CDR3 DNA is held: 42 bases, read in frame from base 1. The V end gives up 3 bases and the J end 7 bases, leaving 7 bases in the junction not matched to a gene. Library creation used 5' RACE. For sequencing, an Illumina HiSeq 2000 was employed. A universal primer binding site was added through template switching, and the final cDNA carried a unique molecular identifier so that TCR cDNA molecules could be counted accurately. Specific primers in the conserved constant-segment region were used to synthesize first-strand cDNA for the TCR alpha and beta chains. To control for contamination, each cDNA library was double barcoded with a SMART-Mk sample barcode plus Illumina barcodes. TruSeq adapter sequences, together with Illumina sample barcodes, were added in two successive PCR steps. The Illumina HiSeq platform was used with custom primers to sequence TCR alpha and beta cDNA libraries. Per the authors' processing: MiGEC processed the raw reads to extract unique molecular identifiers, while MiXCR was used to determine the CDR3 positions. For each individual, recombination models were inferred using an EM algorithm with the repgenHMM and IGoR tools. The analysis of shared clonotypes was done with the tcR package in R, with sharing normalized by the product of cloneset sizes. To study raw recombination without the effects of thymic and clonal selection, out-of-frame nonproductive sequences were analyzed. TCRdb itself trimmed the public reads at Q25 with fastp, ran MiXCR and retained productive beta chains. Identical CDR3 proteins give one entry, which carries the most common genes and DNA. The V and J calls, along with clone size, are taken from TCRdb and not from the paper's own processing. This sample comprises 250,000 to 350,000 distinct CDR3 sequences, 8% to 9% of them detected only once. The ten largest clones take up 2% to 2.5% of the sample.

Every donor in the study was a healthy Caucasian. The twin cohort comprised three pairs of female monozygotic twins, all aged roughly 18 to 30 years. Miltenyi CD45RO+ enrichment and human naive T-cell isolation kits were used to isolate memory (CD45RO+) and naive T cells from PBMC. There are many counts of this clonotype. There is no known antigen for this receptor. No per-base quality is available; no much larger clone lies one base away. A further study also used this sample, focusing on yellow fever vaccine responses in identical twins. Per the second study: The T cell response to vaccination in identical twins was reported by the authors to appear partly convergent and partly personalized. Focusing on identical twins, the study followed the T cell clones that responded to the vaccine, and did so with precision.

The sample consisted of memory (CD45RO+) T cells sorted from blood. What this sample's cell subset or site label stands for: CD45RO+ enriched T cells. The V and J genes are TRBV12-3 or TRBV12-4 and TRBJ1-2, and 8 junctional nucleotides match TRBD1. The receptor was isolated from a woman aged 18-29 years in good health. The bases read TGTGCCAGCAGTTTCACAGGGGGAGTCGGTGGCTACACCTTC. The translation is CASSFTGGVGGYTF.